This is a list of T cell receptor beta chains from one sample in a study of cytomegalovirus exposure and HLA in healthy donors. Libraries were prepared by immunoSEQ multiplex PCR; TCRdb keeps only in-frame clonotypes and omits some of them. The repertoire has around 220,000 clones, 70% to 80% of them found once; the top ten carry about 16%. Sequencing used PBMCs. Receptors were obtained from a man aged 40-50 years in good health and CMV-seronegative. The CDR3 runs from the conserved cysteine through the conserved F or W. The D gene is left open where the match is weak. Clone size is shown for a subset of rows, as once, few, many or a class of expanded clone.

.,TRBJ2-7,TRBV10-3,.,CAIKDSLYEQYF,TGTGCCATCAAAGACAGCCTCTACGAGCAGTACTTC
TRBD2,TRBJ2-1,TRBV7-8,.,CASKGLAGATNNEQFF,TGTGCCAGCAAGGGACTAGCGGGGGCGACGAACAATGAGCAGTTCTTC
.,TRBJ2-7,TRBV4-2,.,CASSQDADTYEQYF,TGTGCCAGCAGCCAAGATGCGGATACCTACGAGCAGTACTTC
.,TRBJ2-1,TRBV11-2,once,CASSWGRSFPYNEQFF,TGTGCCAGCAGCTGGGGGAGGAGTTTCCCCTACAATGAGCAGTTCTTC
TRBD2,TRBJ2-1,TRBV6-5,.,CASNTERGGDNEQFF,TGTGCCAGCAACACAGAGCGGGGGGGGGACAATGAGCAGTTCTTC
TRBD1,TRBJ2-1,TRBV5-6,.,CASSLSGTGPLNEQFF,TGTGCCAGCAGCTTATCAGGGACAGGACCCCTCAATGAGCAGTTCTTC
TRBD1,TRBJ2-7,TRBV7-9,.,CASRDGDRGLGEQYF,TGTGCCAGCCGAGACGGGGACAGGGGGCTTGGCGAGCAGTACTTC
.,TRBJ2-3,TRBV6-6,few,CASSTLLASDTQYF,TGTGCCAGCAGTACCCTACTCGCATCCGATACGCAGTATTTT
TRBD1,TRBJ2-7,TRBV7-2,.,CASSLRTGRYEQYF,TGTGCCAGCAGCCTAAGGACAGGGAGGTACGAGCAGTACTTC
.,TRBJ2-1,TRBV5-6,.,CASTRDLSSYNEQFF,TGTGCCAGCACCCGGGATTTGAGCTCCTACAATGAGCAGTTCTTC
TRBD1,TRBJ2-5,TRBV30,.,CACRDRETQYF,TGTGCCTGCAGGGACAGGGAGACCCAGTACTTC
.,TRBJ1-1,TRBV10-3,.,CAISGSGQGEAFF,TGTGCCATCAGTGGATCAGGGCAGGGCGAAGCTTTCTTT
.,TRBJ1-4,TRBV4-1,few,CASEEPTNEKLFF,TGCGCCAGCGAAGAGCCAACTAATGAAAAACTGTTTTTT
.,TRBJ1-6,TRBV5-1,.,CASSLGRETPLHF,TGCGCCAGCAGCTTGGGTCGGGAGACACCCCTCCACTTT
.,TRBJ1-1,TRBV7-9,once,CASSPTSISEAFF,TGTGCCAGCAGCCCCACTTCGATCTCTGAAGCTTTCTTT
TRBD1,TRBJ2-5,TRBV6-7,.,CASSGGLRTGGPLETQYF,TGTGCCAGCAGTGGCGGTTTGAGGACAGGGGGCCCCCTGGAGACCCAGTACTTC
TRBD1,TRBJ2-1,TRBV12-5,.,CASGSPEGARNEQFF,TGTGCTAGTGGTTCCCCCGAGGGGGCGCGGAATGAGCAGTTCTTC
TRBD1,TRBJ1-2,TRBV4-2,.,CASSQEDRAPSGYTF,TGTGCCAGCAGCCAAGAGGACAGGGCCCCCTCTGGCTACACCTTC
.,TRBJ2-5,TRBV9,.,CASSVATQETQYF,TGTGCCAGCAGCGTAGCTACGCAAGAGACCCAGTACTTC
.,TRBJ1-1,TRBV7-9,.,CASRLGDRSTEAFF,TGTGCCAGCAGACTCGGAGATCGTAGCACTGAAGCTTTCTTT
.,TRBJ1-1,TRBV2,.,CASIRQQNTEAFF,TGTGCCAGCATCCGACAGCAGAACACTGAAGCTTTCTTT
TRBD1,TRBJ1-1,TRBV28,.,CAGGRGDLNTEAFF,TGTGCCGGGGGCAGGGGGGATCTGAACACTGAAGCTTTCTTT
.,TRBJ1-1,TRBV18,.,CASSPLTGSSEAFF,TGTGCCAGCTCACCTTTAACAGGGTCGTCAGAAGCTTTCTTT
TRBD1,TRBJ2-7,TRBV19,few,CASSMDPGTGKYEQYF,TGTGCCAGTAGTATGGACCCCGGGACAGGGAAGTACGAGCAGTACTTC
.,TRBJ2-5,TRBV4-3,few,CASSPGVQYQETQYF,TGCGCCAGCAGCCCGGGGGTACAGTACCAAGAGACCCAGTACTTC
TRBD2,TRBJ2-1,TRBV9,.,CASSVGLAAYNEQFF,TGTGCCAGCAGCGTGGGACTAGCGGCCTACAATGAGCAGTTCTTC
TRBD2,TRBJ2-1,TRBV30,once,CAWSVQTSGYNEQFF,TGTGCCTGGAGTGTACAGACTAGCGGTTACAATGAGCAGTTCTTC
TRBD1,TRBJ2-3,TRBV5-4,.,CASGSTGQGADTQYF,TGTGCCAGCGGCTCCACGGGACAGGGGGCGGATACGCAGTATTTT
.,TRBJ2-1,TRBV2,.,CASSATPGKGQSQFF,TGTGCCAGCAGTGCGACCCCGGGGAAGGGACAATCGCAGTTCTTC
TRBD2,TRBJ2-1,TRBV19,.,CASSPSGIKDNEQFF,TGTGCCAGTAGTCCCAGCGGGATAAAGGACAATGAGCAGTTCTTC
.,TRBJ2-5,TRBV30,.,CAWIEGGWGATQYF,TGTGCCTGGATCGAAGGGGGATGGGGAGCGACCCAGTACTTC
.,TRBJ2-5,TRBV5-1,.,CASSLGRAGETQYF,TGCGCCAGCAGCTTGGGGAGGGCCGGGGAGACCCAGTACTTC
TRBD1,TRBJ2-2,TRBV9,.,CASSRGQYTGELFF,TGTGCCAGCAGCCGGGGACAGTACACCGGGGAGCTGTTTTTT
.,TRBJ1-5,TRBV12-2,.,CASRLWKRESSNQPQHF,TGTGCAAGTCGCTTGTGGAAAAGGGAGAGTAGCAATCAGCCCCAGCATTTT
.,TRBJ1-1,TRBV30,.,CASQKTGMNTEAFF,TGTGCCTCCCAGAAGACAGGCATGAACACTGAAGCTTTCTTT
.,TRBJ2-7,TRBV7-6,.,CASSLSLGPMSPYEQYF,TGTGCCAGCAGCTTATCTCTGGGCCCCATGAGTCCCTACGAGCAGTACTTC
.,TRBJ2-7,TRBV10-3,.,CAISGSGDSYEQYF,TGTGCCATCAGTGGGTCAGGGGATTCCTACGAGCAGTACTTC
.,TRBJ2-2,TRBV21-1,.,CARRVRGTGELFF,TGTGCCAGACGAGTCAGGGGCACCGGGGAGCTGTTTTTT
.,TRBJ2-7,TRBV6-5,once,CASSYSGDTYEQYF,TGTGCCAGCAGTTACTCAGGGGACACCTACGAGCAGTACTTC
TRBD2,TRBJ2-7,TRBV9,few,CASSGGGVYEQYF,TGTGCCAGCAGCGGTGGGGGGGTCTACGAGCAGTACTTC
.,TRBJ2-5,TRBV7-2,once,CASSLDRGEETQYF,TGTGCCAGCAGCTTAGATCGTGGGGAGGAGACCCAGTACTTC
.,TRBJ2-4,TRBV16,once,CASSQGGAGNIQYF,TGTGCCAGCAGCCAAGGGGGGGCCGGGAACATTCAGTACTTC
TRBD1,TRBJ1-2,TRBV6-6,once,CASSYSTGNYGYTF,TGTGCCAGCAGTTACTCGACAGGGAACTATGGCTACACCTTC
TRBD2,TRBJ2-5,TRBV7-3,.,CASSLGPSGFQETQYF,TGTGCCAGCAGCTTAGGTCCTAGCGGATTCCAAGAGACCCAGTACTTC
.,TRBJ1-1,TRBV29-1,.,CSVEEQSIRSPHGNTEAFF,TGCAGCGTTGAAGAACAGTCCATTCGATCCCCACATGGGAACACTGAAGCTTTCTTT
.,TRBJ1-5,TRBV7-9,.,CASSLVGGPSNQPQHF,TGTGCCAGCAGCTTAGTGGGGGGGCCCAGCAATCAGCCCCAGCATTTT
TRBD2,TRBJ2-7,TRBV9,once,CASSPTSERLNEQYF,TGTGCCAGCAGCCCCACTAGCGAGAGGTTGAACGAGCAGTACTTC
.,TRBJ2-5,TRBV15,.,CATSRAVGGYRETQYF,TGTGCCACCAGCAGAGCCGTGGGGGGTTATAGGGAGACCCAGTACTTC
.,TRBJ1-2,TRBV4-1,.,CASSQPLAGIYGYTF,TGCGCCAGCAGCCAACCTCTGGCCGGGATCTATGGCTACACCTTC
.,TRBJ2-7,TRBV6-6,.,CASSYRPTSYEQYF,TGTGCCAGCAGTTACCGGCCGACTTCCTACGAGCAGTACTTC
.,TRBJ1-2,TRBV20-1,.,CSARLEGYTF,TGCAGTGCTAGATTAGAAGGCTACACCTTC